This passage covers 13 T cell receptor beta chains from one sample sequenced in a study of T cell responses to AZD1222 COVID-19 vaccine (dated by TCRdb to about 2021). Interpreted using the paper, the time point label stands for: about 28 days (+/-7) after the second vaccine dose. The library was produced with the immunoSEQ multiplex PCR assay. TCRdb obtained this table from immuneACCESS and retained in-frame rearrangements with V and J assigned. These tables miss some clones; where compared with another copy, unresolved V genes account for less than half of the shortfall, and the remainder is unexplained. Across this sample there are 120,000 to 150,000 clones, with roughly 92% seen only once. The ten most abundant clones make up roughly 4% of the sample. The specimen was peripheral blood, collected 28 days after the second AZD1222 dose. The receptors were gathered from an adult who received the AZD1222 COVID-19 vaccine.

The chain recombines TRBV4-3 with TRBJ1-5; D unclear. This CDR3 has 13 amino acids. V was clipped by 0 bases and J by 7 bases, with 7 bases between them. The germline V gene encodes CDR1 LGHNA and CDR2 YSLEER. The CDR3 here is CASSQDNSQPQHF. CDR3 DNA: TGCGCCAGCAGCCAAGATAACTCGCAGCCCCAGCATTTT.

CDR3 sequence (DNA): TGTGCCAGCAGCGTAGATTCCGGTCCGGGAGGCAATGAGCAGTTCTTC. Its protein is CASSVDSGPGGNEQFF. The rearrangement uses TRBV9 and TRBJ2-1; 7 positions agree with TRBD2. This CDR3 spans 16 amino acids. Germline CDR1 SGDLS, CDR2 YYNGEE. J lost 6 bases, V lost 0 bases, and 9 bases had no gene match.

The chain carries TRBV18 and TRBJ1-4, with no clear D. V was shortened by 6 bases and J by 10 bases, with 18 bases between the two germline ends. The CDR3 totals 14 residues. CDR1 and CDR2 (germline): KGHSH, LQKENI. The CDR3 loop is CASSPGPPPLKLFF. The CDR3 region has the DNA TGTGCCAGCTCCCCCGGGCCGCCCCCCCTAAAACTGTTTTTT.

This sequence joins TRBV7-9 and TRBJ2-7; D unclear. This CDR3 spans 11 amino acids. Germline CDR1 and CDR2: SEHNR and FQNEAQ (reference sequence). Trimming took 4 bases from V and 6 from J, leaving 7 bases between them. The CDR3 DNA follows: TGTGCCAGCAGCTCCACCGCCGAGCAGTACTTC. It is translated as CASSSTAEQYF.

This chain joins TRBV2 and TRBJ1-5; the D gene is possibly TRBD1 (6 bases). Per the germline V gene, CDR1 is SNHLY and CDR2 is FYNNEI. V shed 10 bases and J shed 3 bases, with 13 bases lying between them. The CDR3 has 13 residues. The CDR3 DNA follows: TGTGCCACCAAGGGACAACTCAATCAGCCCCAGCATTTT. Amino acids: CATKGQLNQPQHF.

The V gene is TRBV30, the J gene TRBJ1-5; D is ambiguous. Trimming left V 2 bases short and J 1 base short, with 15 bases between. The CDR3 consists of 16 residues. The V gene's germline CDR1 is GTSNPN and CDR2 SVGIG (reference sequence). The CDR3 DNA reads as TGTGCCTGGAGTACACGCATCAGAGGGAGCAATCAGCCCCAGCATTTT. This codes for CAWSTRIRGSNQPQHF.

The V and J genes are TRBV7-2 and TRBJ2-3, with 9 bases lining up with TRBD2. CDR1 and CDR2 (germline): SGHTA, FQGNSA. CDR3 length equals 15 residues. The trim removed 3 bases at V and 6 bases at J, leaving 7 bases unmatched. The CDR3 DNA follows: TGTGCCAGCAGCTTTGGCGGGGGGGCCGCGGATACGCAGTATTTT. Protein: CASSFGGGAADTQYF.

The chain combines TRBV24-1 with TRBJ1-5, with TRBD1 identical over 10 bases. Germline CDR1 KGHDR, CDR2 SFDVKD. This CDR3 has 16 residues. V dropped 4 bases and J dropped 3; count of bases not matched to a gene: 5. The CDR3: CATSDPGQGYNQPQHF. The CDR3 nucleotides read TGTGCCACCAGTGACCCGGGACAGGGGTACAATCAGCCCCAGCATTTT.

This clone appeared once. V gene TRBV10-3 combines with J gene TRBJ2-5, with D perhaps TRBD1 (8 bases). From germline, CDR1 is ENHRY and CDR2 SYGVKD. V lost 2 bases and J lost 1, with 11 bases in between. There are 15 residues in the CDR3. CDR3 nucleotides: TGTGCCATCAGTGAGACAGGGGGGGGCCAAGAGACCCAGTACTTC. Translating gives CAISETGGGQETQYF.

This sequence joins TRBV2 and TRBJ1-1; no clear D gene. The germline V gene has CDR1 SNHLY and CDR2 FYNNEI. The CDR3 contains 13 residues. The germline V and J ends were trimmed by 6 bases and 7 bases, with 15 bases remaining between them. The CDR3 region is CASRWTRAGEAFF. The CDR3 DNA is TGTGCCAGCAGGTGGACCCGGGCCGGTGAAGCTTTCTTT.

The rearrangement uses TRBV27 and TRBJ2-7, with 11 bases aligning to TRBD2. CDR1 and CDR2 (germline): MNHEY, SMNVEV (reference sequence). This CDR3 has 16 amino acids. The J segment lost 7 bases and the V segment lost 5 bases, leaving 13 bases of the junction unmatched. CDR3 DNA sequence: TGTGCCAGCAGTCTTAGCGGGGGGGTTGGACTAAGAGAGCAGTACTTC. Protein: CASSLSGGVGLREQYF.

This chain links TRBV4-2 with TRBJ2-7; a possible D gene is TRBD2 (7 bases). V gave up 0 bases and J gave up 5 bases, with 14 bases separating them. CDR3 length equals 15 residues. The germline gives CDR1 LGHNA, CDR2 YNFKEQ. The CDR3 region is CASSQDRRGGDEQYF. CDR3 DNA: TGTGCCAGCAGCCAAGATAGAAGGGGGGGAGACGAGCAGTACTTC.

The gene calls are TRBV5-4 and TRBJ2-5, with a possible D match to TRBD2 (7 bases). The V gene lost 4 bases and the J gene lost 4 bases, with 14 bases spanning the gap. Germline-derived CDR1 and CDR2 are SGHNT and YYREEE (reference sequence). This CDR3 has 14 residues. The CDR3 loop reads CASSTRGARETQYF. CDR3 coding DNA: TGTGCCAGCAGCACCCGGGGGGCGAGAGAGACCCAGTACTTC.